This TCR beta chain was sequenced for a study of T cells in Graves' hyperthyroidism and ophthalmopathy. Amplified TCR beta CDR3 regions derived from RNA transcripts. The HTBI primer set served for first-round RT-PCR of the TCR CDR3. A single record per CDR3 protein comes from TCRdb applying MiXCR to the multiplex PCR reads. Seen here are 300,000 to 400,000 distinct CDR3 sequences, about 14% observed once, and the top ten hold 20% to 25%. The CDR3 consists of 15 residues. V lost 6 bases to trimming and J lost 5 bases, with 20 bases between them. Germline CDR1 and CDR2: SQVTM and ANQGSEA. The sequenced sample was blood. The TCR sequence derives from a woman aged 25 to 39 with Graves' hyperthyroidism. This chain joins TRBV29-1 and TRBJ2-1; possibly TRBD1 for D (6 bases). CDR3 sequence: CSVAPGTLGHNEQFF. The CDR3 bases are TGCAGCGTCGCCCCCGGGACATTGGGGCACAATGAGCAGTTCTTC.